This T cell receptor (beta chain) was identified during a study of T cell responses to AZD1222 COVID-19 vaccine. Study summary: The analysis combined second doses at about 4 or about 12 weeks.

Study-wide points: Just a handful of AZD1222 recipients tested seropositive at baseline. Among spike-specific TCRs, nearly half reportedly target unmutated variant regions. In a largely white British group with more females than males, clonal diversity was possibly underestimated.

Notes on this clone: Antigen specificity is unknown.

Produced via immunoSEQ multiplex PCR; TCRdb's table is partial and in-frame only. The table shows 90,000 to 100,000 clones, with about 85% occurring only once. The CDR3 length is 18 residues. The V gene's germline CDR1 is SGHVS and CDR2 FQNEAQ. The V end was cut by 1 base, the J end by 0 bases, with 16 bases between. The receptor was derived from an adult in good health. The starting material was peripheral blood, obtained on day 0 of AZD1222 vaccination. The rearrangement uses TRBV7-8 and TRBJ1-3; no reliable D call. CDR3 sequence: CASSLVSVVSLSGNTIYF. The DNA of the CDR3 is TGTGCCAGCAGCTTAGTATCGGTGGTCAGCCTCTCTGGAAACACCATATATTTT.